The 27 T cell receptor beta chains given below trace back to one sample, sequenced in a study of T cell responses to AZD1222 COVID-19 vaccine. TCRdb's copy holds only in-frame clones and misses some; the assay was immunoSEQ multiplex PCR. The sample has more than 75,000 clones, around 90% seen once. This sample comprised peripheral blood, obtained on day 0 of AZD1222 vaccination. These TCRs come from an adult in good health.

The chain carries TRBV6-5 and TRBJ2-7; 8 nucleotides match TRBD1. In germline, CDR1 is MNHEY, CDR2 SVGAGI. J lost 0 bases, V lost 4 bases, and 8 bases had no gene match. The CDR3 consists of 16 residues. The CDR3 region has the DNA TGTGCCAGCAGTTCCGCGGACAGGGATAGCTCCTACGAGCAGTACTTC. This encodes CASSSADRDSSYEQYF.

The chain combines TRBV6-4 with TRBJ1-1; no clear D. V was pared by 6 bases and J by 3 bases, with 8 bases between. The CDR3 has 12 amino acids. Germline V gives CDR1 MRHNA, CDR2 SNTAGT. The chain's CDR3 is CASRVVDTEAFF. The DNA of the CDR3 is TGTGCCAGCAGGGTTGTGGACACTGAAGCTTTCTTT.

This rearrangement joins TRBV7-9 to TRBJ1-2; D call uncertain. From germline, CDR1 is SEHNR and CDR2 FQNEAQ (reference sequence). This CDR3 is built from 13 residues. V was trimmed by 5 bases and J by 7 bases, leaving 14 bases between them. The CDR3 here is CASSQKGWFGYTF. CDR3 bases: TGTGCCAGCAGCCAGAAAGGTTGGTTTGGCTACACCTTC.

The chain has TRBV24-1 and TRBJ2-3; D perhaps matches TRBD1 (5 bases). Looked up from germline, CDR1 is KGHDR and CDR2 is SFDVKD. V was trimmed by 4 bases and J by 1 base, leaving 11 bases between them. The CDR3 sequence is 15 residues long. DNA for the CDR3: TGTGCCACCAGTGACCAGGGTTCTGGCACAGATACGCAGTATTTT. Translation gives CATSDQGSGTDTQYF.

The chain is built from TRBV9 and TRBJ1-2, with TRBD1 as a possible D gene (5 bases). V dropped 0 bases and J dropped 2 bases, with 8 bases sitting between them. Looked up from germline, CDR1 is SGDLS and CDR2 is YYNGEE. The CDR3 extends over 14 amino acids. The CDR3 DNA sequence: TGTGCCAGCAGCGTAGGGGGGAACAACTATGGCTACACCTTC. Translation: CASSVGGNNYGYTF.

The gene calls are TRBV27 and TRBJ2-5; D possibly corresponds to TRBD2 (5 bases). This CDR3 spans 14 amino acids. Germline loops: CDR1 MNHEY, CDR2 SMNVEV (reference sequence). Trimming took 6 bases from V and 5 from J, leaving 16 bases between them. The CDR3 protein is CASSSGIDGETQYF. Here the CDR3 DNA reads TGTGCCAGCAGCTCCGGGATAGACGGGGAGACCCAGTACTTC.

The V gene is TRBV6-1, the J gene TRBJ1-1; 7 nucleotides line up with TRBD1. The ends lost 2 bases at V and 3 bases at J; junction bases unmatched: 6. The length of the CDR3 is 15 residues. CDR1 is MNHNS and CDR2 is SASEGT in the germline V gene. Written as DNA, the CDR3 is TGTGCCAGCAGTGAAAGGTGGCAGGGGGACACTGAAGCTTTCTTT. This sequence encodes CASSERWQGDTEAFF.

The CDR3 DNA follows: TGTGCCAGCAGCTGGGGGGGGACAGGGAACAGCAATCAGCCCCAGCATTTT. It codes for CASSWGGTGNSNQPQHF. The genes are TRBV7-8 and TRBJ1-5; 9 bases map to TRBD1. Germline values: CDR1 SGHVS, CDR2 FQNEAQ. J gave up 1 base and V 4 bases, and 8 bases lay outside the gene matches. The CDR3 has 17 residues.

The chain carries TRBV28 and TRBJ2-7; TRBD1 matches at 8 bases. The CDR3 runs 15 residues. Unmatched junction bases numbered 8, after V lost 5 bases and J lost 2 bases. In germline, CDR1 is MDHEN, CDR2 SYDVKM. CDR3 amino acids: CASSPRTGIPYEQYF. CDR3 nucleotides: TGTGCCAGCAGTCCTCGGACAGGGATCCCCTACGAGCAGTACTTC. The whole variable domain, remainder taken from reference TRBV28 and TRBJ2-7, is DVKVTQSSRYLVKRTGEKVFLECVQDMDHENMFWYRQDPGLGLRLIYFSYDVKMKEKGDIPEGYSVSREKKERFSLILESASTNQTSMYLCASSPRTGIPYEQYFGPGTRLTVT.

This CDR3 is CASTLAGADNEQFF. CDR3 DNA sequence: TGTGCCAGCACCCTAGCGGGGGCCGACAATGAGCAGTTCTTC. V usage is TRBV3-1 (or the pseudogene TRBV3-2) and J usage is TRBJ2-1, with 10 bases matching TRBD2. Trimming removed 7 bases from V and 5 bases from J; junction bases left unmatched: 5. Germline V gene data show CDR1 as LGHDT and CDR2 as YNNKEL (reference sequence). This CDR3 has 14 amino acids.

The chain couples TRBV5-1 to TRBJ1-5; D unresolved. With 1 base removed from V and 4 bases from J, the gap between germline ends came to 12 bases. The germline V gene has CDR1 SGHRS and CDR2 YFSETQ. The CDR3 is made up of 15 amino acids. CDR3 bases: TGCGCCAGCAGCTTGTCGGGCAGAACAAATCAGCCCCAGCATTTT. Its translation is CASSLSGRTNQPQHF.

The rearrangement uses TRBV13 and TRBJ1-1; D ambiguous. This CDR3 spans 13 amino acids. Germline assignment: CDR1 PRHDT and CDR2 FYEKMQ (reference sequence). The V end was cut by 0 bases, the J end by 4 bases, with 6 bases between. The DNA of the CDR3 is TGTGCCAGCAGCTTAGGCCTGGGCACTGAAGCTTTCTTT. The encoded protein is CASSLGLGTEAFF. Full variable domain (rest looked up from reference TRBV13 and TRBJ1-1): AAGVIQSPRHLIKEKRETATLKCYPIPRHDTVYWYQQGPGQDPQFLISFYEKMQSDKGSIPDRFSAQQFSDYHSELNMSSLELGDSALYFCASSLGLGTEAFFGQGTRLTVV.

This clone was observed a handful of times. CDR3 coding DNA: TGTGCCAGCAGTCGACAGGGATACGAGCAGTACTTC. Residues: CASSRQGYEQYF. The rearrangement links TRBV6-5 to TRBJ2-7, with TRBD1 matching over 7 bases. With V trimmed by 5 bases and J by 4 bases, 2 bases remained unmatched. The CDR3 extends over 12 amino acids. Per germline, CDR1 MNHEY and CDR2 SVGAGI.

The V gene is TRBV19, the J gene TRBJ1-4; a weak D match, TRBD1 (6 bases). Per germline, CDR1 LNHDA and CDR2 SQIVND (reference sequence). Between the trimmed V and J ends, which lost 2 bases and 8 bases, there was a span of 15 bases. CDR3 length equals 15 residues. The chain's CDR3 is CASSIRRQAREKLFF. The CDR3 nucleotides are TGTGCCAGTAGTATAAGGAGACAGGCTAGGGAAAAACTGTTTTTT.

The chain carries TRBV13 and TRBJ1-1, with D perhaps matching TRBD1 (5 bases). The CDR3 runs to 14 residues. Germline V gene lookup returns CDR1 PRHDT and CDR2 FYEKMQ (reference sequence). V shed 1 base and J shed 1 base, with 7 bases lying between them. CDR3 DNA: TGTGCCAGCAGCTTAGACCAGGGGAACACTGAAGCTTTCTTT. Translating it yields CASSLDQGNTEAFF.

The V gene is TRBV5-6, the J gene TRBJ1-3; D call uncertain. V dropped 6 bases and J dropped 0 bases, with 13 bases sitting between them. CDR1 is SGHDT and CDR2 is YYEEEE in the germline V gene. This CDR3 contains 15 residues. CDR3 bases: TGTGCCAGCACCACTTACAGCCTCTCTGGAAACACCATATATTTT. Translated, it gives CASTTYSLSGNTIYF. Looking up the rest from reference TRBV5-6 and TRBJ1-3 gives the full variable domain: DAGVTQSPTHLIKTRGQQVTLRCSPKSGHDTVSWYQQALGQGPQFIFQYYEEEERQRGNFPDRFSGHQFPNYSSELNVNALLLGDSALYLCASTTYSLSGNTIYFGEGSWLTVV.

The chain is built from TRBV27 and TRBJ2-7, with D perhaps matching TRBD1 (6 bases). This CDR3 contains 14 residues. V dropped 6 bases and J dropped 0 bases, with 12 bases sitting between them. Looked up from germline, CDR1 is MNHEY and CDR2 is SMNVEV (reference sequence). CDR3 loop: CASRGAESSYEQYF. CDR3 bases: TGTGCCAGCAGGGGGGCGGAGAGCTCCTACGAGCAGTACTTC.

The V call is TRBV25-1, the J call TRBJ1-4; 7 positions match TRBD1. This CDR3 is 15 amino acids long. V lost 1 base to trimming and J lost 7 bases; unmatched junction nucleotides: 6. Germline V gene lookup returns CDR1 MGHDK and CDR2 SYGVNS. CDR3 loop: CASSESRGRTEKLFF. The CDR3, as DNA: TGTGCCAGCAGTGAATCAAGGGGGCGTACTGAAAAACTGTTTTTT.

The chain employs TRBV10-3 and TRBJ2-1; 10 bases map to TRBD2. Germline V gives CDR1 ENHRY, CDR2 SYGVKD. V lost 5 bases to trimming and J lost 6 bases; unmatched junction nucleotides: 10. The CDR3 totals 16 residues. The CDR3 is CAISRLAGVLSNEQFF. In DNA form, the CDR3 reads TGTGCCATCAGTCGGCTAGCGGGAGTGTTAAGCAATGAGCAGTTCTTC.

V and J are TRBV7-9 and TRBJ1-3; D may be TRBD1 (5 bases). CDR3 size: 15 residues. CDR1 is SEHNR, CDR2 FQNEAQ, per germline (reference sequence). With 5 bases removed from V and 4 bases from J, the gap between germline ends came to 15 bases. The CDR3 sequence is CASSPVGAAGNTIYF. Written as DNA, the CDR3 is TGTGCCAGCAGCCCAGTTGGGGCCGCAGGAAACACCATATATTTT.

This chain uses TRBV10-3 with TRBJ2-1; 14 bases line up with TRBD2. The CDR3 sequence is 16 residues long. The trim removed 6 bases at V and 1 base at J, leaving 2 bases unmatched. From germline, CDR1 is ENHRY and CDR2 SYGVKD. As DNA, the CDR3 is TGTGCCATCAGAGGGACTAGCGGGAGTTCCTACAATGAGCAGTTCTTC. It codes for CAIRGTSGSSYNEQFF.

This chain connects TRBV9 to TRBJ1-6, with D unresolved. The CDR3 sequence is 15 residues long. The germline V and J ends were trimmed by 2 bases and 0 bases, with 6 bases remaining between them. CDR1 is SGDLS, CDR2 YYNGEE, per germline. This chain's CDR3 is CASSVGSSYNSPLHF. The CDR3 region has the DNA TGTGCCAGCAGCGTCGGGAGCTCCTATAATTCACCCCTCCACTTT.

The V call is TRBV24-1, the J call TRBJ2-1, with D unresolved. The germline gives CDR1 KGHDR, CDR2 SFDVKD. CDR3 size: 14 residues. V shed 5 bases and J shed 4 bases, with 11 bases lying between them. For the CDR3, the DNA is TGTGCCACCAGTGGCAGACCCTCGTACAATGAGCAGTTCTTC. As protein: CATSGRPSYNEQFF.

CDR3 in amino acids: CASREEDRLNEKLFF. In nucleotides, the CDR3 is TGTGCCAGCAGGGAGGAGGACAGATTAAATGAAAAACTGTTTTTT. J is TRBJ1-4 and V is TRBV28, with D perhaps matching TRBD1 (6 bases). V lost 6 bases, J lost 5 bases, and 16 bases lay in between. Germline V lookup: CDR1 MDHEN, CDR2 SYDVKM. The CDR3 has 15 residues.

The CDR3 DNA follows: TGTGCCAGCAGTTCCTGGACAGGGACAAGCAATCAGCCCCAGCATTTT. This translates into CASSSWTGTSNQPQHF. The chain couples TRBV6-5 to TRBJ1-5; 8 bases are a match to TRBD1. This CDR3 has 16 residues. In germline, CDR1 is MNHEY, CDR2 SVGAGI. Germline trimming cut 4 bases from V and 1 base from J; bases unmatched to any gene: 6.

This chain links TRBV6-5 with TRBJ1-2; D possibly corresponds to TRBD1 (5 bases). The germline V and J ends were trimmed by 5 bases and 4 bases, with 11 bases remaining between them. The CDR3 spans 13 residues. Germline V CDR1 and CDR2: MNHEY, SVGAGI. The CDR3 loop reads CASSHGQGYGYTF. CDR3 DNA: TGTGCCAGCAGTCACGGCCAGGGCTATGGCTACACCTTC.

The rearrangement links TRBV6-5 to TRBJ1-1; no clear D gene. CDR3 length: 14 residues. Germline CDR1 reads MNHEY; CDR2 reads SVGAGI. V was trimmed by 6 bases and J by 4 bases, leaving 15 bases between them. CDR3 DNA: TGTGCCAGCAGAGAGATGGGTTCGAGCACTGAAGCTTTCTTT. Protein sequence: CASREMGSSTEAFF.